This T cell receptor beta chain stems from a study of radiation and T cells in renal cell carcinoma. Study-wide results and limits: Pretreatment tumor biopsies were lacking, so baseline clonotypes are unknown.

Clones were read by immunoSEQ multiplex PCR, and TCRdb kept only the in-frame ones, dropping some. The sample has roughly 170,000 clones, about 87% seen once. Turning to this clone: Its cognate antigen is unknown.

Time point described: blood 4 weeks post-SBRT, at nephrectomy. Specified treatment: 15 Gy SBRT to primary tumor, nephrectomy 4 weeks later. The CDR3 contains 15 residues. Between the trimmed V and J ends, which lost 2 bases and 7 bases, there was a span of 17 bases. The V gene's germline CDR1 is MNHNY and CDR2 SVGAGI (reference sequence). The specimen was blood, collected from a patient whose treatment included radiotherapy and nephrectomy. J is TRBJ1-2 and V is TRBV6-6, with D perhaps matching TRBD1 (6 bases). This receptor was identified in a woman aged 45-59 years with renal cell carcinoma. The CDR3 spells CASSYGKTGSAGYTF. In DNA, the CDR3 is TGTGCCAGCAGTTACGGGAAAACAGGGTCAGCTGGCTACACCTTC.